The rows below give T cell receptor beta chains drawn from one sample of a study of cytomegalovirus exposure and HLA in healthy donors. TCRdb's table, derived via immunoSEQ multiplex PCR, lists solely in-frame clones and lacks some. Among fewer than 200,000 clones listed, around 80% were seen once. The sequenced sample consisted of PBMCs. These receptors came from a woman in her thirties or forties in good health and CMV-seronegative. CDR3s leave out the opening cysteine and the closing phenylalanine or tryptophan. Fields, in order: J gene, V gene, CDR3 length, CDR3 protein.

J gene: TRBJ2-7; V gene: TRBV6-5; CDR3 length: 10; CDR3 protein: ASSYSGGEQY
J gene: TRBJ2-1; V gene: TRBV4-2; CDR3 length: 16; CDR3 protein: ASSQELGGGGLGDEQF
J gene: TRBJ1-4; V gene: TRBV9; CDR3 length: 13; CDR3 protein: ASSVDGGSQEKLF
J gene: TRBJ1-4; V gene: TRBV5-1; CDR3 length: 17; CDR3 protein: ASSLASAGGRSTNEKLF
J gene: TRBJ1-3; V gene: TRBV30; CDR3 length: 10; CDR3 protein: AWDNDGNTIY
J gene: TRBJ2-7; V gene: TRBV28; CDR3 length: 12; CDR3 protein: ASSKHRGDYEQY
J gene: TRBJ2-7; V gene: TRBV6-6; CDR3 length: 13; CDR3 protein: ASSHSGTGPYEQY
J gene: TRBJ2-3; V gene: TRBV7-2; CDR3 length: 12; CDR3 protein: ASSRPGRTDTQY
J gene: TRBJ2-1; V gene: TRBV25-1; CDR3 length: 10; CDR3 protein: ASRGGSNEQF
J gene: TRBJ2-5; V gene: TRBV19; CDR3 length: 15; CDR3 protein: ASTNIAEEYKGETQY
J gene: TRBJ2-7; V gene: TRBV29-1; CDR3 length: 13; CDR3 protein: SVSQTSGRSYEQY
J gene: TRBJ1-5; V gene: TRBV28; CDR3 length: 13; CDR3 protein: ASSSPGVGNQPQH
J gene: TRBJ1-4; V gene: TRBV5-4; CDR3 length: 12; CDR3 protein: ASSKTGVKEKLF
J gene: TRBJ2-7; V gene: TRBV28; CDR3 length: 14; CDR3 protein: ASSLWIAGGPNEQY
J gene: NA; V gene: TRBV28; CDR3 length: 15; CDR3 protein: ASSLNSWAGDDYEQY